This T cell receptor (beta chain) was observed in a study of blood T cell repertoires in COVID-19. The germline gives CDR1 MGHDK, CDR2 SYGVNS. This CDR3 contains 14 residues. V was clipped by 7 bases and J by 5 bases; unmatched bases: 9. Clones were read by immunoSEQ multiplex PCR, and TCRdb kept only the in-frame ones, dropping some. Of about 150,000 clones in the sample, 75% to 90% were seen once. The chain combines TRBV25-1 with TRBJ2-3, with 7 bases identical to TRBD1. This clonotype was sampled from a human donor in a cohort sampled during active COVID-19. Sequenced sample: peripheral blood. CDR3 in amino acids: CASKSDRAQDTQYF. The CDR3 coding sequence is TGTGCCAGCAAATCCGACAGGGCTCAAGATACGCAGTATTTT.